This T cell receptor (beta chain) was captured in a study of blood T cell repertoires in COVID-19. This clone is a singleton in its sample. TCRdb's table, derived via immunoSEQ multiplex PCR, lists solely in-frame clones and lacks some. The sample has roughly 260,000 clones; approximately 83% are singletons. The sequencing input was PBMCs or T cells enriched from blood (not recorded which). This TCR was sampled from a woman between 40 and 50 years old who had been exposed to COVID-19.

CDR3 amino acids: CASGQRVSPYGYTF. CDR3 nucleotides: TGTGCCAGCGGCCAGAGGGTCTCCCCCTATGGCTACACCTTC. The rearrangement joins TRBV27 to TRBJ1-2; no reliable D call. Between the trimmed V and J ends, which lost 8 bases and 4 bases, there was a span of 17 bases. Germline V CDR1 and CDR2: MNHEY, SMNVEV (reference sequence). CDR3 length equals 14 residues.